This T cell receptor beta chain derives from a study of molecular identifiers for immune sequencing clone quantification. Notes on the study in general: The sizes of highly expanded clones could be underestimated when identical TCR molecules share a barcode. One cell's worth of spiked Jurkat TCR RNA was reportedly detectable among 970,000 or so naive cells. Clones with over 20 RNA copies captured over 97% of effector molecules but under 1% of naive ones.

Regarding this clonotype: Its antigen is as yet unknown.

Preparation of the bulk TCR libraries relied on previously described methods and listed TCR primers. TCRdb used MiXCR to reprocess the PCR reads, holding one entry per CDR3 protein. The data contain roughly 90,000 distinct CDR3 sequences, 25% of them seen just once; the ten biggest clones take up about 0.8%. There are 13 residues in the CDR3. Looked up from germline, CDR1 is GTSNPN and CDR2 is SVGIG (reference sequence). J lost 5 bases, V lost 4 bases, and 5 bases had no gene match. The sample comprised naive CD8+ T cells from blood, with Jurkat cell RNA spiked in. This sample's subset: FACS-sorted CD8+CD4-CCR7+CD45RA+ naive T cells. The chain carries TRBV30 and TRBJ2-7; 10 positions match TRBD2. The TCR sequence derives from a human donor in good health. Some libraries in this study had Jurkat cell RNA spiked in. CDR3 DNA sequence: TGTGCCTGGAAAGCGGGGGGGCCCCACGAGCAGTACTTC. Translating gives CAWKAGGPHEQYF.